This TCR beta chain was sequenced in a study of T-cell memory formation after mild COVID-19. Study results and caveats: Pre-infection memory carried some responding clones, suggesting that cross-reactive memory joined.

V lost 1 base, J lost 5 bases, and 5 bases stayed unmatched. The CDR3 has 15 amino acids. Germline-derived CDR1 and CDR2 are SGHRS and YFSETQ. The table lists this clonotype with a few counts. Its target is not known. TCRdb processed the 5' RACE reads anew with MiXCR; each CDR3 protein has one entry. The table includes about 290,000 distinct CDR3 sequences, about 15% detected once. The origin of this receptor is a man younger than 35 who had mild COVID-19 (a few samples of this study predate the infection). Cell type and time point are not known. This chain joins TRBV5-1 and TRBJ2-5; 10 bases align to TRBD1. Specimen: PBMCs or a T cell subset sorted from them (not recorded which). CDR3 sequence reads: CASSLLTGGGETQYF. CDR3 DNA: TGCGCCAGCAGCTTGTTGACAGGGGGCGGTGAGACCCAGTACTTC.